This TCR beta chain originates from a study of blood T cell repertoires in COVID-19. Study background: The United States, Italy and Spain supplied acute and convalescent COVID-19 samples.

The authors' processing: How many nucleated cells were present was estimated from reference gene primer amplification. Assay: immunoSEQ multiplex PCR; the TCRdb copy retains only in-frame clones and omits some. V and J calls and clone size are those listed in that table; D and trimming were worked out from the DNA. The sample includes 120,000 or so clones, approximately 83% of them seen just once. V dropped 3 bases and J dropped 1; count of bases not matched to a gene: 4. The CDR3 runs 15 residues. CDR1 is SGDLS, CDR2 YYNGEE, per germline. This receptor was identified in a woman between 70 and 85 years old with acute or convalescent COVID-19. The source material was peripheral blood. The chain carries TRBV9 and TRBJ2-3, with 8 bases matching TRBD2. CDR3 bases: TGTGCCAGCAGCGCTACTAGCGGAGGCACAGATACGCAGTATTTT. Protein: CASSATSGGTDTQYF.